The 25 T cell receptor beta chains below come from one sample, sequenced in a study of cytomegalovirus exposure and HLA in healthy donors. The PCR ran on 60 Vbeta and 13 Jbeta primers. Method: immunoSEQ multiplex PCR; TCRdb's copy keeps in-frame clones and lacks some. There are around 130,000 clones in the sample; 75% to 90% occur only once, and over 2.5% lies in the top ten. The sample was PBMCs. Every receptor here comes from a male donor in good health and CMV-seronegative.

The table lists this clone with a few counts. V gene TRBV19 combines with J gene TRBJ2-7; 7 bases align to TRBD1. J gave up 3 bases and V 5 bases, and 7 bases lay outside the gene matches. The CDR3 spans 14 residues. Germline CDR1 LNHDA, CDR2 SQIVND (reference sequence). The CDR3 reads CASSLNRGDYEQYF. CDR3 coding DNA: TGTGCCAGTAGTTTAAACAGGGGCGACTACGAGCAGTACTTC.

A single count supports this clone. The rearrangement uses TRBV5-1 and TRBJ2-5, with D tentatively TRBD1 (6 bases). The DNA end is more similar to TRBJ2-7, so the J call may be wrong. The germline gives CDR1 SGHRS, CDR2 YFSETQ. This CDR3 spans 15 amino acids. CDR3 nucleotide sequence: TGCGCCAGCAGCTTGGCAACAGGGTCCGACTACGAGCAGTACTTC. Protein sequence: CASSLATGSDYEQYF.

There are a few counts of this clone. The chain employs TRBV20-1 and TRBJ1-1; the D is unclear. CDR3 size: 11 residues. V lost 1 base to trimming and J lost 8 bases, with 8 bases between them. Looked up from germline, CDR1 is DFQATT and CDR2 is SNEGSKA (reference sequence). The CDR3 sequence is CSARGWQEAFF. In nucleotides, the CDR3 is TGCAGTGCTAGAGGGTGGCAGGAAGCTTTCTTT.

This chain connects TRBV15 to TRBJ2-7; tentative D call: TRBD1 (5 bases). Germline V CDR1 and CDR2: LNHNV, YYDKDF (reference sequence). This CDR3 spans 15 amino acids. With 0 bases removed from V and 2 bases from J, the gap between germline ends came to 11 bases. In DNA, the CDR3 is TGTGCCACCAGCAGAGATAGGGCAGGGCCCTACGAGCAGTACTTC. Translation: CATSRDRAGPYEQYF.

In this sample, this clone turned up a few times. V gene TRBV10-3 combines with J gene TRBJ2-7; TRBD2 is a possible D gene (7 bases). Trimming left V 11 bases short and J 4 bases short, with 18 bases between. The CDR3 spans 13 residues. Germline values: CDR1 ENHRY, CDR2 SYGVKD. CDR3 nucleotides: TGTGCCTCGCTCCGGGGGGACACGTACGAGCAGTACTTC. Protein sequence: CASLRGDTYEQYF.

The V call is TRBV7-8, the J call TRBJ1-2, with unresolved D. The V gene's germline CDR1 is SGHVS and CDR2 FQNEAQ. V was cut by 3 bases and J by 0 bases, with 11 bases left in between. The CDR3 has 15 residues. The CDR3 here is CASSLPGRANYGYTF. CDR3 nucleotides: TGTGCCAGCAGCTTGCCCGGTCGGGCTAACTATGGCTACACCTTC.

This clone was recorded a few times. The sample contains more than one DNA sequence encoding this CDR3. The rearrangement links TRBV4-1 to TRBJ2-3, with D perhaps TRBD2 (6 bases). Germline assignment: CDR1 MGHRA and CDR2 YSYEKL. V was pared by 3 bases and J by 6 bases, with 10 bases between. This CDR3 is built from 13 residues. Here the CDR3 DNA reads TGCGCCAGCAGCCAGGGACTTTCGGATACGCAGTATTTT. It specifies CASSQGLSDTQYF.

The V and J genes are TRBV7-2 and TRBJ2-7, with a possible D match to TRBD2 (5 bases). This CDR3 has 13 amino acids. Germline values: CDR1 SGHTA, CDR2 FQGNSA. V was trimmed by 5 bases and J by 7 bases, leaving 15 bases between them. CDR3 in DNA: TGTGCCAGCAGCCCCGGACTCGGTGGGGAGCAGTACTTC. Translated: CASSPGLGGEQYF. The full variable domain, rest sourced from reference TRBV7-2 and TRBJ2-7, is GAGVSQSPSNKVTEKGKDVELRCDPISGHTALYWYRQSLGQGLEFLIYFQGNSAPDKSGLPSDRFSAERTGGSVSTLTIQRTQQEDSAVYLCASSPGLGGEQYFGPGTRLTVT.

The chain links TRBV2 to TRBJ1-2, with 7 bases matching TRBD1. In germline, CDR1 is SNHLY, CDR2 FYNNEI. There are 13 residues in the CDR3. J lost 2 bases, V lost 6 bases, and 3 bases had no gene match. CDR3 DNA: TGTGCCAGCAGGAACAGGGGCAACTATGGCTACACCTTC. Its protein product is CASRNRGNYGYTF.

The gene calls are TRBV2 and TRBJ2-3, with a weak D call TRBD2 (6 bases). This CDR3 is built from 12 residues. Germline CDR1 and CDR2: SNHLY and FYNNEI. V shed 4 bases and J shed 9 bases, with 11 bases lying between them. The CDR3 region has the DNA TGTGCCAGCAGTGGGGACTCCCGAACGCAGTATTTT. It codes for CASSGDSRTQYF.

The chain is built from TRBV7-9 and TRBJ1-1; D not certain. Trimming took 3 bases from V and 4 from J, leaving 9 bases between them. The germline CDR1 and CDR2 sequences are SEHNR and FQNEAQ (reference sequence). The CDR3 has 13 residues. The CDR3 nucleotides are TGTGCCAGCAGCTTGTCAGGTACCACTGAAGCTTTCTTT. Translation gives CASSLSGTTEAFF.

This chain connects TRBV7-2 to TRBJ2-3; TRBD1 agrees at 7 bases. The CDR3 totals 15 residues. V lost 3 bases and J lost 0; bases outside the gene matches: 3. Germline CDR1 and CDR2: SGHTA and FQGNSA. The CDR3 sequence: CASSLPGQSTDTQYF. CDR3 coding DNA: TGTGCCAGCAGCTTGCCGGGACAGAGCACAGATACGCAGTATTTT.

The chain recombines TRBV27 with TRBJ1-2, with 7 positions matching TRBD1. This CDR3 is built from 12 residues. Trimming at V came to 8 bases and at J to 6 bases, leaving 6 bases not matched to a gene. Germline lookup yields CDR1 MNHEY and CDR2 SMNVEV (reference sequence). CDR3 amino acids: CASGLQGNGYTF. The CDR3 nucleotides read TGTGCCAGCGGCTTACAGGGGAATGGCTACACCTTC.

This clone was picked up a small number of times. The CDR3 coding sequence is TGTGCCAGCAGTGAAGTCGCTACCTACGAGCAGTACTTC. It yields the protein CASSEVATYEQYF. The chain couples TRBV6-5 to TRBJ2-7; D unresolved. Deletions cut 5 bases from V and 2 bases from J, with 10 bases between. The CDR3 covers 13 residues. Per the germline V gene, CDR1 is MNHEY and CDR2 is SVGAGI.

A single count supports this clone. The chain couples TRBV11-2 to TRBJ1-3; no definite D call. The V gene's germline CDR1 is SGHAT and CDR2 FQNNGV. V lost 0 bases and J 9 bases, leaving 15 bases between the germline ends. The CDR3 is made up of 15 amino acids. The CDR3 coding sequence is TGTGCCAGCAGCTTAGATCCGGCAGCACTAAGCACCATATATTTT. Residues: CASSLDPAALSTIYF.

J is TRBJ2-2 and V is TRBV6-6, with a weak D call TRBD1 (5 bases). V lost 5 bases, J lost 3 bases, and 10 bases lay in between. The germline V gene encodes CDR1 MNHNY and CDR2 SVGAGI (reference sequence). This CDR3 comprises 14 residues. The CDR3: CASSLTGYTGELFF. The CDR3 region has the DNA TGTGCCAGCAGTCTAACAGGCTACACCGGGGAGCTGTTTTTT.

The J gene is TRBJ1-2, the V gene TRBV27, with D hard to call. The CDR3 is 15 amino acids. Germline CDR1 MNHEY, CDR2 SMNVEV (reference sequence). Trimming removed 5 bases at V and 4 bases at J, with 17 bases between. CDR3 coding DNA: TGTGCCAGCAGTCCCCTAGAGACCCGCATCTATGGCTACACCTTC. The encoded protein is CASSPLETRIYGYTF.

The chain couples TRBV6-1 to TRBJ1-3; the D is unclear. The CDR3 consists of 14 residues. Germline V lookup: CDR1 MNHNS, CDR2 SASEGT. Trimming cost V 4 bases and J 4 bases, with 11 bases left between them. The CDR3 DNA reads TGTGCCAGCAGTGGTCTGGGCCAGGGAAACACCATATATTTT. Its protein is CASSGLGQGNTIYF.

CDR3 protein: CASSTPLGELFF. Written as DNA, the CDR3 is TGTGCCAGTAGTACCCCCCTCGGGGAGCTGTTTTTT. The chain employs TRBV19 and TRBJ2-2; D is ambiguous. Trimming shortened V by 4 bases and J by 7 bases, and 7 bases separated the two germline ends. This CDR3 comprises 12 residues. Germline V CDR1 and CDR2: LNHDA, SQIVND (reference sequence).

V and J are TRBV14 and TRBJ1-4; 7 bases match TRBD1. From germline, CDR1 is SGHDN and CDR2 FVKESK. CDR3 length equals 17 residues. The J segment lost 4 bases and the V segment lost 4 bases, leaving 12 bases of the junction unmatched. CDR3 in DNA: TGTGCCAGCAGCCTTTTAGGACAGGCTAGGGGTAATGAAAAACTGTTTTTT. It translates to CASSLLGQARGNEKLFF.

The chain employs TRBV6-1 and TRBJ2-1; no definite D call. Germline values: CDR1 MNHNS, CDR2 SASEGT. This CDR3 is built from 13 residues. Trimming shortened V by 2 bases and J by 5 bases, and 7 bases separated the two germline ends. DNA for the CDR3: TGTGCCAGCAGTGAAACGATAGACAATGAGCAGTTCTTC. Protein: CASSETIDNEQFF.

The chain recombines TRBV30 with TRBJ2-5; 12 bases are shared with TRBD2. With the DNA end fitting TRBJ2-7 better, the J assignment may be wrong. From germline, CDR1 is GTSNPN and CDR2 SVGIG (reference sequence). There are 16 residues in the CDR3. This CDR3 is CAWSHPGLAGSDEQYF. The CDR3 region has the DNA TGTGCCTGGAGTCACCCGGGACTAGCGGGTTCCGACGAGCAGTACTTC.

The chain has TRBV4-1 and TRBJ2-7; 9 nucleotides match TRBD1. The CDR3 runs 16 residues. Looked up from germline, CDR1 is MGHRA and CDR2 is YSYEKL. J lost 7 bases, V lost 1 base, and 11 bases had no gene match. CDR3 protein: CASSQGVRGQGQEQYF. CDR3 nucleotide sequence: TGCGCCAGCAGCCAAGGGGTGAGGGGACAGGGCCAAGAGCAGTACTTC.

V and J are TRBV27 and TRBJ1-2; possibly TRBD1 for D (6 bases). The CDR3 covers 16 residues. CDR1 MNHEY and CDR2 SMNVEV come from the germline V gene (reference sequence). V lost 5 bases and J lost 2, with 18 bases in between. The CDR3 region has the DNA TGTGCCAGCAGTCCCCGGGAGGACAGCAAAAACTATGGCTACACCTTC. As protein: CASSPREDSKNYGYTF.

This chain connects TRBV6-5 to TRBJ2-5; tentative D call: TRBD2 (5 bases). The end of the DNA fits TRBJ2-7 better, so the J call may be wrong. The CDR3 consists of 15 residues. In germline, CDR1 is MNHEY, CDR2 SVGAGI. CDR3: CASSYSRVSAYEQYF. The CDR3 DNA sequence: TGTGCCAGCAGTTACTCGAGAGTTAGCGCCTACGAGCAGTACTTC.